This T cell receptor (beta chain) is drawn from a study of T cell responses to AZD1222 COVID-19 vaccine. Pooling of second doses given at about 4 or about 12 weeks was done. In regard to this clone: What it binds is unknown.

Profiled with immunoSEQ multiplex PCR; TCRdb holds only in-frame clones, not every one. The table shows 100,000 to 120,000 clones, with roughly 90% occurring only once. The study's findings and limits: There were vaccine-associated CD4 TCRs across spike, dominant at 160-218 and 743-854. Unmutated variant regions reportedly attract nearly half of all spike-specific TCRs. Repertoire samples came only from after the peak T cell response.

Here the sequenced sample was peripheral blood, taken 28 days after the second AZD1222 dose. The receptor comes from an adult who received the AZD1222 COVID-19 vaccine.

In nucleotides, the CDR3 is TGCAGCGTTATCGGGGGCTCTGGAAACACCATATATTTT. Protein: CSVIGGSGNTIYF. The rearrangement links TRBV29-1 to TRBJ1-3, with a tentative D call TRBD1 (5 bases). Germline V gives CDR1 SQVTM, CDR2 ANQGSEA. CDR3 length: 13 amino acids. The V gene lost 5 bases and the J gene lost 0 bases, with 8 bases spanning the gap.